The 20 T cell receptor beta chains below were found in one sample sequenced in a study of T cells in tuberculosis. The data were produced by immunoSEQ multiplex PCR, yet TCRdb's version contains in-frame clones alone and is incomplete. The table includes about 34,000 clones, roughly 93% detected once. Time point specified: new active TB diagnosis, blood taken before or within 7 days of starting treatment. This specimen was PBMCs, taken at tuberculosis diagnosis. These receptors originate from an adult with tuberculosis.

This chain links TRBV5-1 with TRBJ1-1, with 9 bases fitting TRBD1. Germline CDR1 and CDR2: SGHRS and YFSETQ. Trimming removed 0 bases from V and 6 bases from J; junction bases left unmatched: 6. The CDR3 is 15 amino acids. The CDR3 DNA reads as TGCGCCAGCAGCTTGGAAGGACAGGGGAGGGCTGAAGCTTTCTTT. This codes for CASSLEGQGRAEAFF.

V usage is TRBV7-2 and J usage is TRBJ1-6; 7 bases match TRBD1. CDR1 is SGHTA, CDR2 FQGNSA, per germline. V shed 5 bases, J shed 0 bases, and the junction held 7 bases outside the gene matches. The CDR3 covers 17 residues. The CDR3 region is CASSHRGPSSYNSPLHF. CDR3 nucleotide sequence: TGTGCCAGCAGCCACAGGGGCCCTAGCTCCTATAATTCACCCCTCCACTTT.

Only one count was recorded for this clone. V usage is TRBV2 and J usage is TRBJ2-7; 11 bases agree with TRBD2. Trimming at V came to 6 bases and at J to 4 bases, leaving 5 bases not matched to a gene. CDR1 and CDR2 (germline): SNHLY, FYNNEI. The CDR3 extends over 14 amino acids. The CDR3 protein is CASRATSGTYEQYF. Here the CDR3 DNA reads TGTGCCAGCAGGGCGACTAGCGGGACGTACGAGCAGTACTTC.

The chain recombines TRBV27 with TRBJ2-7, with TRBD2 matching 10 bases. CDR1 MNHEY and CDR2 SMNVEV come from the germline V gene (reference sequence). With V trimmed by 5 bases and J by 6 bases, 7 bases remained unmatched. The CDR3 totals 14 residues. Written as DNA, the CDR3 is TGTGCCAGCAGTCGGGGACTAGCGAGATCCGAGCAGTACTTC. It specifies CASSRGLARSEQYF.

This chain links TRBV10-3 with TRBJ1-1; D gene uncertain. Germline V gives CDR1 ENHRY, CDR2 SYGVKD. The CDR3 spans 13 residues. Trimming cost V 4 bases and J 1 base, with 7 bases left between them. The CDR3 bases are TGTGCCATCAGTGGGCGACAGAACACTGAAGCTTTCTTT. It yields the protein CAISGRQNTEAFF.

The chain couples TRBV30 to TRBJ1-1; 7 positions agree with TRBD1. J gave up 6 bases and V 0 bases, and 7 bases lay outside the gene matches. This CDR3 has 14 residues. From germline, CDR1 is GTSNPN and CDR2 SVGIG (reference sequence). The DNA of the CDR3 is TGTGCCTGGAGTGTATTGACAGGGTTCTCTGAAGCTTTCTTT. This sequence encodes CAWSVLTGFSEAFF.

This clone was found once. This chain uses TRBV6-5 with TRBJ1-5; no definite D call. Germline V gene data show CDR1 as MNHEY and CDR2 as SVGAGI. The CDR3 is 12 amino acids. Between the trimmed V and J ends, which lost 0 bases and 5 bases, there was a span of 2 bases. This CDR3 is CASSYSYQPQHF. The CDR3 DNA reads as TGTGCCAGCAGTTACTCCTATCAGCCCCAGCATTTT.

The chain joins TRBV23-1 to TRBJ1-2; 8 positions match TRBD1. TRBV23-1 is labeled an ORF, and its function is uncertain. Trimming at V came to 2 bases and at J to 5 bases, leaving 10 bases not matched to a gene. This CDR3 spans 16 amino acids. The CDR3: CASSQEFVRGQYGYTF. The CDR3 DNA reads TGCGCCAGCAGTCAAGAGTTCGTCAGGGGGCAGTATGGCTACACCTTC.

The gene calls are TRBV5-6 and TRBJ2-7; TRBD2 matches 10 bases. Germline V lookup: CDR1 SGHDT, CDR2 YYEEEE. The ends lost 4 bases at V and 2 bases at J; junction bases unmatched: 6. The CDR3 totals 15 residues. This CDR3 reads CASSPTGLATYEQYF. The CDR3 region has the DNA TGTGCCAGCAGCCCTACGGGACTAGCGACCTACGAGCAGTACTTC. Combining the CDR3 with reference TRBV5-6 and TRBJ2-7 gives the whole variable domain DAGVTQSPTHLIKTRGQQVTLRCSPKSGHDTVSWYQQALGQGPQFIFQYYEEEERQRGNFPDRFSGHQFPNYSSELNVNALLLGDSALYLCASSPTGLATYEQYFGPGTRLTVT.

The genes are TRBV5-5 and TRBJ2-7, with TRBD1 matching over 12 bases. Germline CDR1 reads SGHKS; CDR2 reads YYEKEE (reference sequence). The CDR3 sequence is 14 residues long. V lost 4 bases to trimming and J lost 4 bases; unmatched junction nucleotides: 3. CDR3 sequence: CASSGTGGAYEQYF. The CDR3 DNA reads as TGTGCCAGCAGCGGGACAGGGGGCGCGTACGAGCAGTACTTC.

The J gene is TRBJ2-3, the V gene TRBV5-1; TRBD2 agrees at 13 bases. CDR1 SGHRS and CDR2 YFSETQ come from the germline V gene. The V gene end was trimmed by 7 bases and the J gene end by 3 bases; junction bases not matched to a gene: 2. The CDR3 has 14 residues. CDR3 in amino acids: CASSTSGRTDTQYF. The DNA of the CDR3 is TGCGCCAGCTCGACTAGCGGGAGGACAGATACGCAGTATTTT. The full variable domain, completed using reference TRBV5-1 and TRBJ2-3, is KAGVTQTPRYLIKTRGQQVTLSCSPISGHRSVSWYQQTPGQGLQFLFEYFSETQRNKGNFPGRFSGRQFSNSRSEMNVSTLELGDSALYLCASSTSGRTDTQYFGPGTRLTVL.

The CDR3 region is CASSTRVSYEQYF. In DNA, the CDR3 is TGTGCCAGCAGCACCCGGGTTTCCTACGAGCAGTACTTC. This chain uses TRBV7-2 with TRBJ2-7; D gene uncertain. In germline, CDR1 is SGHTA, CDR2 FQGNSA. The CDR3 runs 13 residues. V was trimmed by 5 bases and J by 1 base, leaving 9 bases between them.

This clone occurred once. The DNA of the CDR3 is TGTGCCTGGAGTGTAGGGGTAAATCAGCCCCAGCATTTT. Residues: CAWSVGVNQPQHF. The chain joins TRBV30 to TRBJ1-5; a possible D gene is TRBD1 (5 bases). V dropped 0 bases and J dropped 4 bases, with 7 bases sitting between them. The CDR3 runs 13 residues. CDR1 is GTSNPN and CDR2 is SVGIG in the germline V gene (reference sequence).

The CDR3 reads CATNGGANHNEQFF. Written as DNA, the CDR3 is TGTGCCACCAACGGGGGGGCCAACCACAATGAGCAGTTCTTC. The V and J genes are TRBV2 and TRBJ2-1, with 8 nucleotides matching TRBD2. Germline V gene lookup returns CDR1 SNHLY and CDR2 FYNNEI. V lost 10 bases, J lost 5 bases, and 10 bases stayed unmatched. The CDR3 loop spans 14 amino acids.

V usage is TRBV2 and J usage is TRBJ2-2; tentative D call: TRBD2 (6 bases). CDR1 and CDR2 from the germline V gene are SNHLY and FYNNEI. The CDR3 covers 16 residues. V was pared by 0 bases and J by 4 bases, with 12 bases between. CDR3 sequence reads: CASSEALGSPTGELFF. The CDR3 DNA reads as TGTGCCAGCAGTGAAGCGCTCGGGAGCCCCACCGGGGAGCTGTTTTTT.

The chain couples TRBV13 to TRBJ2-2; 8 bases are a match to TRBD1. The J segment lost 2 bases and the V segment lost 5 bases, leaving 19 bases of the junction unmatched. CDR3 size: 20 residues. In germline, CDR1 is PRHDT, CDR2 FYEKMQ (reference sequence). Here the CDR3 DNA reads TGTGCCAGCAGCAACACGATCCCCCGACCCGACAGGGGAAACACCGGGGAGCTGTTTTTT. This gives the protein CASSNTIPRPDRGNTGELFF. Full variable domain (outside the CDR3, taken from reference TRBV13 and TRBJ2-2): AAGVIQSPRHLIKEKRETATLKCYPIPRHDTVYWYQQGPGQDPQFLISFYEKMQSDKGSIPDRFSAQQFSDYHSELNMSSLELGDSALYFCASSNTIPRPDRGNTGELFFGEGSRLTVL.

This rearrangement joins TRBV2 to TRBJ2-7; tentative D call: TRBD2 (6 bases). The ends were cut back, 8 bases at V and 2 bases at J, with 10 bases in the middle. CDR1 SNHLY and CDR2 FYNNEI come from the germline V gene. The CDR3 is 12 residues long. CDR3 residues: CASGEETYEQYF. The CDR3 DNA follows: TGTGCCAGCGGGGAGGAAACCTACGAGCAGTACTTC.

The chain couples TRBV7-8 to TRBJ1-2, with 7 bases identical to TRBD1. Per germline, CDR1 SGHVS and CDR2 FQNEAQ. V lost 1 base and J lost 5; bases outside the gene matches: 10. The CDR3 runs 16 residues. Here the CDR3 reads CASSLVGGAEGYGYTF. CDR3 nucleotides: TGTGCCAGCAGCTTAGTAGGGGGCGCGGAGGGGTATGGCTACACCTTC.

The chain is built from TRBV21-1 and TRBJ1-5; the table's D call of TRBD1 was not tested on the DNA. TRBV21-1 is noted as a pseudogene. The CDR3 consists of 20 residues. The CDR3 bases are TGTGCCAGCAGCCCCTGCGGGAACGGGACAGGGTTTCGAAACAATCAGCCCCAGCATTTT. Amino acids: CASSPCGNGTGFRNNQPQHF.

The rearrangement uses TRBV7-9 and TRBJ1-2; 9 bases fit TRBD1. Germline loops: CDR1 SEHNR, CDR2 FQNEAQ (reference sequence). The V segment lost 5 bases and the J segment 4 bases; nucleotides outside the gene matches: 8. This CDR3 has 15 amino acids. The CDR3 spells CASSTIQGQGYGYTF. The CDR3 DNA sequence: TGTGCCAGCAGCACGATCCAGGGACAGGGCTATGGCTACACCTTC.